This entry lists 20 T cell receptor beta chains sequenced from one sample in a study of breast tumors, draining lymph nodes, adjacent tissues. Breast cancer patients provided tissue from their axillary draining lymph nodes. In TCRdb, the multiplex PCR reads were re-called with MiXCR into one record per CDR3 protein. Seen here are roughly 120,000 distinct CDR3 sequences, less than 20% observed once, and the top ten hold less than 4%. The sequencing sample was made of axillary lymph node tissue. These receptors originate from a female donor with breast cancer. Some clones in this sample may be carry-over from other donors' samples.

Concerning this clonotype: It may be a read error: a sequence one base away is much more abundant. The chain links TRBV14 to TRBJ2-1; 7 bases match TRBD2. Germline V gene sequence: CDR1 SGHDN, CDR2 FVKESK. V was pared by 6 bases and J by 2 bases, with 4 bases of the junction left unmatched. The CDR3 covers 14 residues. CDR3 residues: CASRPSGPYNEQFF. The CDR3 DNA follows: TGTGCCAGCAGGCCTAGCGGCCCCTACAATGAGCAGTTCTTC.

Regarding this clonotype: A read error may be the cause here, since a much bigger clone is one base away. V usage is TRBV10-1 and J usage is TRBJ2-1, with 10 bases that match TRBD1. From germline, CDR1 is WNHNN and CDR2 SYGVQD (reference sequence). This CDR3 region has 14 residues. In DNA form, the CDR3 reads TGCGCCGGCAGGCCGGGACAGGGGTCAAATGAGCAGTTCTTC. It codes for CAGRPGQGSNEQFF.

This clonotype was found a few times. The V gene is TRBV6-4, the J gene TRBJ2-1; D is uncertain. The CDR3 runs to 16 residues. Germline V gene data show CDR1 as MRHNA and CDR2 as SNTAGT. V dropped 6 bases and J dropped 0 bases, with 15 bases sitting between them. Here the CDR3 DNA reads TGTGCCAGCAGCAAGAGCCCGATGAGCTCCTACAATGAGCAGTTCTTC. This encodes CASSKSPMSSYNEQFF.

This clonotype came up many times. The gene calls are TRBV12-3 or TRBV12-4 and TRBJ1-4; 11 positions match TRBD1. V trimming: 5 bases; J trimming: 8 bases; junction bases outside the gene matches: 4. The CDR3 length is 14 residues. The DNA of the CDR3 is TGTGCCAGCAGTGGGACAGGGGGTAGGGAAAAACTGTTTTTT. Protein product: CASSGTGGREKLFF.

This rearrangement joins TRBV18 to TRBJ2-5; no clear D gene. V lost 2 bases to trimming and J lost 5 bases, with 15 bases between them. Germline CDR1 KGHSH, CDR2 LQKENI. The CDR3 spans 15 residues. As DNA, the CDR3 is TGTGCCAGCTCACCAAGGCCCAACTTAGCCGAGACCCAGTACTTC. This codes for CASSPRPNLAETQYF.

With respect to this clonotype: A clone one base away is much larger, so this may be a read error. The genes are TRBV20-1 and TRBJ2-5; TRBD2 matches 9 bases. The length of the CDR3 is 16 residues. Unmatched junction bases numbered 13, after V lost 3 bases and J lost 5 bases. Germline assignment: CDR1 DFQATT and CDR2 SNEGSKA (reference sequence). CDR3 residues: CSARAYGTSRGETQYF. The CDR3, as DNA: TGCAGTGCTAGGGCGTATGGGACTAGCAGGGGCGAGACCCAGTACTTC.

At least ten counts were recorded for this clonotype. The chain links TRBV29-1 to TRBJ1-4, with 8 bases identical to TRBD1. V lost 0 bases to trimming and J lost 10 bases; unmatched junction nucleotides: 4. The germline V gene has CDR1 SQVTM and CDR2 ANQGSEA. The CDR3 sequence is 13 residues long. DNA for the CDR3: TGCAGCGTTGAAGATTTTACAGGGGGAAAACTGTTTTTT. Translating it yields CSVEDFTGGKLFF.

The sample holds many counts of this clonotype. The chain couples TRBV29-1 to TRBJ2-5; 7 nucleotides agree with TRBD1. The V gene's germline CDR1 is SQVTM and CDR2 ANQGSEA. Trimming at V came to 4 bases and at J to 5 bases, leaving 7 bases not matched to a gene. The CDR3 runs 13 residues. The CDR3 sequence: CSVGGQWAETQYF. The CDR3 DNA reads as TGCAGCGTTGGGGGACAGTGGGCGGAGACCCAGTACTTC.

This clonotype occurred many times. The chain carries TRBV20-1 and TRBJ1-2; TRBD1 aligns across 10 bases. Per the germline V gene, CDR1 is DFQATT and CDR2 is SNEGSKA (reference sequence). V lost 5 bases and J lost 4; bases outside the gene matches: 4. The CDR3 spans 13 residues. CDR3 amino acids: CSAGRDRGYGYTF. The CDR3 region has the DNA TGCAGTGCTGGCCGGGACAGGGGCTATGGCTACACCTTC.

A note on this clonotype: A much larger clonotype is one base distant, so this may be a read error. The chain employs TRBV4-1 and TRBJ1-3; no clear D gene. CDR3 length: 16 residues. Looked up from germline, CDR1 is MGHRA and CDR2 is YSYEKL. CDR3 protein: CASSQVAGVRGNTTYF. The CDR3 DNA sequence: TGCGCCAGCAGCCAAGTGGCAGGAGTGCGAGGAAACACCACATATTTT.

This clonotype showed up just a few times. The chain links TRBV6-5 to TRBJ2-2; D gene uncertain. The CDR3 has 11 amino acids. V gave up 4 bases and J gave up 6 bases, with 3 bases separating them. Germline assignment: CDR1 MNHEY and CDR2 SVGAGI. CDR3 sequence reads: CASSSPGELFF. CDR3 sequence (DNA): TGTGCCAGCAGTTCTCCCGGGGAGCTGTTTTTT.

The genes are TRBV20-1 and TRBJ2-7, with D tentatively TRBD1 (8 bases). CDR3 length: 17 residues. The germline gives CDR1 DFQATT, CDR2 SNEGSKA (reference sequence). V was trimmed by 5 bases and J by 5 bases, leaving 28 bases between them. CDR3 amino acids: CSALDRGREGLVDEQYF. The CDR3 DNA follows: TGCAGTGCTCTAGACAGGGGTAGGGAGGGCCTCGTGGACGAGCAGTACTTC.

At least ten counts were recorded for this clonotype. The chain is built from TRBV6-5 and TRBJ2-7; 9 bases map to TRBD1. Trimming removed 5 bases from V and 4 bases from J; junction bases left unmatched: 3. CDR1 is MNHEY and CDR2 is SVGAGI in the germline V gene. This CDR3 comprises 13 residues. CDR3 region: CASSRDRAYEQYF. CDR3 bases: TGTGCCAGCAGTCGGGACAGGGCGTACGAGCAGTACTTC.

This clonotype was observed at least ten times. CDR3 nucleotides: TGCAGTGCTAGCTACGGGAGGGGGGTATACGAGCAGTACTTC. It is translated as CSASYGRGVYEQYF. The chain recombines TRBV20-1 with TRBJ2-7; 8 nucleotides align to TRBD2. CDR3 size: 14 residues. V lost 3 bases, J lost 4 bases, and 8 bases stayed unmatched. CDR1 and CDR2 from the germline V gene are DFQATT and SNEGSKA (reference sequence).

On this clonotype: A read error may produce the germline difference seen at one junction end. The rearrangement links TRBV5-6 to TRBJ2-4; TRBD1 agrees at 7 bases. Germline CDR1 is SGHDT and CDR2 is YYEEEE. This CDR3 contains 14 residues. The CDR3 is CASSLWDSKDIQYF. The DNA of the CDR3 is TGTGCCAGCAGCTTGTGGGACAGCAAAGACATTCAGTACTTC. Full variable domain (outside the CDR3, taken from reference TRBV5-6 and TRBJ2-4): DAGVTQSPTHLIKTRGQQVTLRCSPKSGHDTVSWYQQALGQGPQFIFQYYEEEERQRGNFPDRFSGHQFPNYSSELNVNALLLGDSALYLCASSLWDSKDIQYFGAGTRLSVL.

This clonotype occurred many times. The chain carries TRBV10-1 and TRBJ2-1, with D possibly matching TRBD2 (6 bases). The CDR3 loop spans 16 amino acids. Per the germline V gene, CDR1 is WNHNN and CDR2 is SYGVQD (reference sequence). Trimming shortened V by 8 bases and J by 7 bases, and 24 bases separated the two germline ends. The CDR3 DNA reads TGCGCCAGCGGGGAAACTCTTATGGCGGGAACGAATGAGCAGTTCTTC. This sequence encodes CASGETLMAGTNEQFF.

This clonotype was seen many times. This chain joins TRBV7-3 and TRBJ2-3; D is unresolved. The length of the CDR3 is 12 residues. Germline CDR1 reads SGHTA; CDR2 reads FQGTGA. The ends were cut back, 1 base at V and 6 bases at J, with 5 bases in the middle. CDR3 protein: CASSLNGDTQYF. As DNA, the CDR3 is TGTGCCAGCAGCTTAAATGGGGATACGCAGTATTTT.

This clonotype appeared a few times. CDR3 bases: TGTGCCACCCCTTTCGATGGGGACGGCGGCTCGGATACGCAGTATTTT. Translation: CATPFDGDGGSDTQYF. This sequence joins TRBV28 and TRBJ2-3, with D perhaps TRBD1 or TRBD2 (5 bases each). Germline CDR1 MDHEN, CDR2 SYDVKM. This CDR3 has 16 amino acids. The V end lost 10 bases, the J end lost 6 bases, and 26 bases lay between the germline ends.

Concerning this clonotype itself: An end of the junction differs from the germline gene, which may be a read error. Written as DNA, the CDR3 is TGTGCCAGCAGCTACGACAGGGTTTCGGGGACCCGGTACTTC. Translated, it gives CASSYDRVSGTRYF. This chain connects TRBV5-5 to TRBJ2-5, with TRBD1 matching 7 bases. Germline lookup yields CDR1 SGHKS and CDR2 YYEKEE (reference sequence). This CDR3 is built from 14 residues.

To note about this clonotype: A much larger clone lies one base from this, so it may be a read error. The chain uses TRBV3-1 and TRBJ2-3; D call uncertain. From germline, CDR1 is LGHDT and CDR2 YNNKEL (reference sequence). The CDR3 is 13 amino acids. The CDR3 DNA reads TGTGCCAGCAGCCTCGAACTCCGAGATACGCCGTATTTT. Translated, it gives CASSLELRDTPYF.